These T cell receptor beta chains were read from a single sample in a study of beta chain features in type 1 diabetes. The method was immunoSEQ multiplex PCR; TCRdb's version includes in-frame clones alone and lacks a portion of them. Of 20,000 to 25,000 clones in the sample, around 69% were seen once. The specimen was Tregs from blood. All receptors come from a man younger than 30 with type 1 diabetes. The CDR3 runs from the conserved cysteine through the conserved F or W. A D gene is named only where the DNA matches it firmly. Some rows mark clone size as missing; the rest say once, few, many or name a class of expanded clone.

v_gene	j_gene	d_gene	abundance	len	CDR3aa	CDR3nt
TRBV18	TRBJ1-1	.	.	14	CASSPDRLNTEAFF	TGTGCCAGCTCACCCGACAGATTGAACACTGAAGCTTTCTTT
TRBV7-9	TRBJ2-7	.	.	14	CASKARADSYEQYF	TGTGCCAGCAAGGCCAGGGCAGACTCCTACGAGCAGTACTTC
TRBV7-2	TRBJ1-5	.	.	13	CASSLNRDQPQHF	TGTGCCAGCAGCTTAAACAGGGATCAGCCCCAGCATTTT
TRBV19	TRBJ2-7	.	.	16	CASSSNSIRPSAEQYF	TGTGCCAGTAGTTCAAACTCCATAAGACCTAGCGCCGAGCAGTACTTC
TRBV5-1	TRBJ2-2	.	few	14	CASSSGAQGGELFF	TGCGCCAGCAGCTCGGGAGCCCAGGGCGGGGAGCTGTTTTTT
TRBV27	TRBJ2-7	TRBD1	.	15	CASSIYGTGPTWQYF	TGTGCCAGCAGCATATACGGGACAGGACCGACTTGGCAGTACTTC
TRBV7-8	TRBJ2-2	.	.	14	CASSLGQSTGELFF	TGTGCCAGCAGCCTGGGACAATCCACCGGGGAGCTGTTTTTT
TRBV4-2	TRBJ2-7	TRBD1	.	17	CASSQVFSRTGGFEQYF	TGTGCCAGCAGCCAAGTGTTTTCCCGGACAGGGGGTTTCGAGCAGTACTTC
TRBV5-1	TRBJ1-1	.	.	14	CASSLLGRAAEAFF	TGCGCCAGCAGCTTGTTGGGGAGGGCCGCTGAAGCTTTCTTT
TRBV19	TRBJ2-1	TRBD2	few	18	CASSITLAGLSSYNEQFF	TGTGCCAGTAGTATAACCCTAGCGGGGTTGAGCTCCTACAATGAGCAGTTCTTC
TRBV5-4	TRBJ2-1	TRBD1	.	17	CASSPGQEIYLYNEQFF	TGTGCCAGCAGCCCGGGACAGGAAATATATCTCTACAATGAGCAGTTCTTC
TRBV6-5	TRBJ2-5	.	.	11	CASLNSQTQYF	TGTGCCAGCCTTAACTCGCAGACCCAGTACTTC
TRBV6-1	TRBJ1-1	.	.	13	CASKTGGGTEAFF	TGTGCCAGCAAAACCGGGGGAGGCACTGAAGCTTTCTTT
TRBV7-9	TRBJ2-4	.	.	18	CASSLVYGTIDSKNIQYF	TGTGCCAGCAGCTTAGTTTACGGGACAATTGACTCCAAAAACATTCAGTACTTC
TRBV19	TRBJ1-5	.	.	15	CASSISGRGNQPQHF	TGTGCCAGTAGTATATCGGGCAGGGGCAATCAGCCCCAGCATTTT
TRBV29-1	TRBJ2-7	.	.	14	CSVRDGLLFYEQYF	TGCAGCGTCCGTGACGGACTCCTATTCTACGAGCAGTACTTC
TRBV15	TRBJ1-3	.	.	12	CATRRGGDTIYF	TGTGCCACCAGACGGGGGGGTGACACCATATATTTT
TRBV5-6	TRBJ1-2	.	few	11	CASSLNYGYTF	TGTGCCAGCAGTCTCAACTATGGCTACACCTTC
TRBV4-3	TRBJ1-2	TRBD1	.	16	CASSQDLGTGARGYTF	TGCGCCAGCAGCCAAGATCTAGGGACAGGGGCCCGAGGCTACACCTTC
TRBV7-2	TRBJ2-5	TRBD1	few	13	CASSLNRGETQYF	TGTGCCAGCAGCTTAAACAGGGGAGAGACCCAGTACTTC
TRBV5-4	TRBJ2-3	TRBD2	.	16	CASSWGLAAGTDTQYF	TGTGCCAGCAGCTGGGGACTAGCAGCCGGCACAGATACGCAGTATTTT
TRBV27	TRBJ2-3	.	.	13	CASRGSGVDTQYF	TGTGCCAGCCGGGGGTCCGGGGTAGATACGCAGTATTTT
TRBV7-9	TRBJ2-7	.	.	12	CASSGSRDEQYF	TGTGCCAGTAGTGGTAGTAGAGACGAGCAGTACTTC
TRBV5-6	TRBJ2-7	.	.	14	CASSRRQSSYEQYF	TGTGCCAGCAGCCGTAGACAGAGCTCCTACGAGCAGTACTTC
TRBV18	TRBJ1-5	.	.	14	CASSQGGGDQPQHF	TGTGCCAGCTCGCAGGGCGGGGGAGATCAGCCCCAGCATTTT
TRBV11-2	TRBJ2-1	TRBD2	few	19	CASSLGPGTSGRGNNEQFF	TGTGCCAGCAGCTTAGGCCCAGGGACTAGCGGGAGAGGGAACAATGAGCAGTTCTTC
TRBV7-9	TRBJ1-2	.	.	16	CASSFLTGQANYGYTF	TGTGCCAGCAGCTTTCTTACAGGCCAAGCTAACTATGGCTACACCTTC
TRBV4-1	TRBJ1-2	TRBD1	.	15	CASSHSDRANYGYTF	TGCGCCAGCAGCCACTCGGACAGGGCCAACTATGGCTACACCTTC
TRBV28	TRBJ2-3	TRBD2	few	17	CASSSYIAGVVPDTQYF	TGTGCCAGCAGTTCCTACATAGCGGGAGTCGTCCCAGATACGCAGTATTTT
TRBV18	TRBJ2-5	.	.	14	CASSRGLIQETQYF	TGTGCCAGCTCACGAGGACTAATCCAAGAGACCCAGTACTTC
TRBV7-2	TRBJ1-6	TRBD1	.	15	CASSLGQGNNSPLHF	TGTGCCAGCAGCTTAGGACAGGGAAATAATTCACCCCTCCACTTT
TRBV5-6	TRBJ2-2	.	.	14	CASSSLGLTGELFF	TGTGCCAGCAGCTCGCTGGGACTGACCGGGGAGCTGTTTTTT
TRBV11-3	TRBJ2-6	TRBD1	large	17	CASSLDRGHTGANVLTF	TGTGCCAGCAGCCTGGACAGGGGGCACACTGGGGCCAACGTCCTGACTTTC
TRBV19	TRBJ2-1	.	medium-sized	15	CASSMLRFGYNEQFF	TGTGCCAGTAGTATGTTAAGATTCGGCTACAATGAGCAGTTCTTC
TRBV9	TRBJ1-4	TRBD1	.	15	CASSKTQGAGEKLFF	TGTGCCAGCAGTAAAACCCAGGGGGCGGGTGAAAAACTGTTTTTT
TRBV2	TRBJ2-4	.	.	16	CASKPRQAGVKNIQYF	TGTGCCAGCAAACCAAGACAGGCCGGAGTCAAAAACATTCAGTACTTC
TRBV7-2	TRBJ1-1	TRBD1	few	15	CASSTRQGQEIGAFF	TGTGCCAGCAGCACTAGACAGGGGCAGGAGATTGGAGCTTTCTTT
TRBV6-5	TRBJ2-7	TRBD2	.	15	CASSQLAGGGYEQYF	TGTGCCAGCAGCCAACTAGCGGGAGGAGGATACGAGCAGTACTTC
TRBV2	TRBJ1-2	.	once	11	CASSTSRGYTF	TGTGCCAGCAGTACTTCCCGCGGCTACACCTTC
TRBV5-5	TRBJ2-5	TRBD2	.	15	CASSLGILAGETQYF	TGTGCCAGCAGCTTGGGCATACTAGCGGGAGAGACCCAGTACTTC
TRBV19	TRBJ2-5	TRBD1	.	15	CASRGQGGSQETQYF	TGTGCCAGTAGAGGACAGGGTGGGTCACAAGAGACCCAGTACTTC
TRBV14	TRBJ2-7	TRBD2	few	14	CASSRSGSSREQYF	TGTGCCAGCAGCCGGAGCGGGAGTTCGAGGGAGCAGTACTTC
TRBV7-9	TRBJ2-7	TRBD2	.	15	CASSLGGGDSYEQYF	TGTGCCAGCAGCTTAGGTGGGGGGGACTCCTACGAGCAGTACTTC
TRBV7-9	TRBJ1-2	.	.	13	CASSPTGLGGYTF	TGTGCCAGCAGCCCGACAGGCCTCGGGGGCTACACCTTC
TRBV5-1	TRBJ2-1	TRBD1	.	15	CASRARDRSYNEQFF	TGCGCCAGCAGAGCCCGGGACAGGTCCTACAATGAGCAGTTCTTC
TRBV6-1	TRBJ1-1	.	.	12	CARQAGGSEAFF	TGTGCCAGGCAAGCGGGGGGAAGTGAAGCTTTCTTT
TRBV6-1	TRBJ2-3	.	.	11	CASSEVNTQYF	TGTGCCAGCAGTGAAGTGAATACGCAGTACTTT